This record looks at one T cell receptor (beta chain) sequence and its context. This entry belongs to a study of PD-1 blockade in classical Hodgkin lymphoma. Time point given: cycle 4 day 1 (C4D1), after more than 5 weeks of nivolumab. There was relapse after autologous stem cell transplantation in every patient, and there was variation in brentuximab vedotin exposure. From thawed PBMCs, CD4+ T cells were purified using magnetic negative selection. CDR3 length: 15 residues. Per germline, CDR1 LNHDA and CDR2 SQIVND (reference sequence). The ends lost 5 bases at V and 2 bases at J; junction bases unmatched: 7. Sequenced by immunoSEQ multiplex PCR; TCRdb stores in-frame clones only, minus some. The table has roughly 35,000 clones, roughly 92% seen once; the top ten hold roughly 0.3%.

The origin of this receptor is a human donor with classical Hodgkin lymphoma. V usage is TRBV19 and J usage is TRBJ2-7; 9 bases align to TRBD1. Sequencing used CD4+ T cells from blood, obtained before the fourth cycle of nivolumab. The CDR3 reads CASSLGQGGTYEQYF. The CDR3 DNA reads TGTGCCAGTAGTTTGGGACAGGGAGGGACCTACGAGCAGTACTTC.